This T cell receptor beta chain appears in the sequencing data of a study of T-cell memory formation after mild COVID-19. Findings and caveats of the study: Clones which contracted sat mainly in CM and EM if CD4+, and in EMRA if CD8+.

In regard to this clonotype: No antigen is known for it.

Using constant-segment primers, 5'RACE produced TCR alpha and TCR beta cDNA libraries carrying sample barcodes and UMIs. TCRdb analysed the 5' RACE reads with MiXCR anew, one entry per CDR3 protein. The sample has 450,000 to 650,000 distinct CDR3 sequences, roughly 18% seen once; the top ten hold around 12%. Germline V lookup: CDR1 SEHNR, CDR2 FQNEAQ (reference sequence). V shed 5 bases, J shed 2 bases, and the junction held 7 bases outside the gene matches. This CDR3 region has 15 residues. Source material: PBMCs or a T cell subset sorted from them (not recorded which). The chain links TRBV7-9 to TRBJ2-5, with 8 bases matching TRBD1. The sequence derives from an adult woman who had mild COVID-19 (a few samples of this study predate the infection). Cell type and time point are not known. The CDR3 protein is CASSDRDRRQETQYF. The CDR3 region has the DNA TGTGCCAGCAGCGACCGGGACAGGAGACAAGAGACCCAGTACTTC. The full variable domain, its missing parts supplied by reference TRBV7-9 and TRBJ2-5, is DTGVSQNPRHKITKRGQNVTFRCDPISEHNRLYWYRQTLGQGPEFLTYFQNEAQLEKSRLLSDRFSAERPKGSFSTLEIQRTEQGDSAMYLCASSDRDRRQETQYFGPGTRLLVL.